The 23 T cell receptor beta chains below were found in one sample sequenced in a study of blood T cell repertoires in COVID-19 (dated by TCRdb to the early 2020s). To prepare the library, the immunoSEQ multiplex PCR assay was applied. As stored in TCRdb, this immuneACCESS dataset retains in-frame rearrangements with V and J assigned. A fraction of the clones does not appear; measured against another copy, unresolved V genes explain less than half of the discrepancy, and the remainder lacks a known reason. The sample table shows 200,000 to 250,000 clones, and approximately 84% are seen once. Around 1.8% of the sample is in the top ten clones. The sequenced sample was peripheral blood. The receptors were sampled from an elderly woman with acute or convalescent COVID-19.

Ten or more counts support this clone. The rearrangement links TRBV9 to TRBJ2-1; 11 nucleotides agree with TRBD2. The germline gives CDR1 SGDLS, CDR2 YYNGEE. The CDR3 runs to 13 residues. V lost 4 bases and J lost 10; bases outside the gene matches: 4. The CDR3 is CASSPRTSGEQFF. The CDR3 DNA follows: TGTGCCAGCAGCCCCCGGACTAGCGGGGAGCAGTTCTTC.

The chain joins TRBV2 to TRBJ2-2, with 8 bases fitting TRBD1. J gave up 4 bases and V 8 bases, and 3 bases lay outside the gene matches. CDR3 length: 13 residues. Germline-derived CDR1 and CDR2 are SNHLY and FYNNEI. This chain's CDR3 is CASGDRSTGELFF. For the CDR3, the DNA is TGTGCCAGCGGGGACAGGAGCACCGGGGAGCTGTTTTTT.

The chain links TRBV29-1 to TRBJ1-2; no definite D call. The CDR3 extends over 13 amino acids. With 3 bases removed from V and 0 bases from J, the gap between germline ends came to 8 bases. Germline V CDR1 and CDR2: SQVTM, ANQGSEA. CDR3 amino acids: CSVDLSTNYGYTF. In DNA form, the CDR3 reads TGCAGCGTTGACCTCAGTACTAACTATGGCTACACCTTC.

V gene TRBV28 combines with J gene TRBJ1-2; perhaps TRBD1 as D (6 bases). V lost 7 bases and J lost 8, with 17 bases in between. The V gene's germline CDR1 is MDHEN and CDR2 SYDVKM. The CDR3 is 13 residues long. The CDR3 region is CASIRGAGVGYTF. The CDR3 DNA reads TGTGCCAGCATCCGGGGGGCAGGGGTGGGCTACACCTTC.

This clone was seen only once. The J gene is TRBJ2-7, the V gene TRBV7-2; D call uncertain. The germline V gene has CDR1 SGHTA and CDR2 FQGNSA. Trimming removed 2 bases from V and 3 bases from J, with 8 bases in between. This CDR3 region has 13 residues. CDR3 sequence: CASSLNFFYEQYF. In DNA form, the CDR3 reads TGTGCCAGCAGCTTAAACTTTTTCTACGAGCAGTACTTC.

The rearrangement uses TRBV24-1 and TRBJ2-7; 9 bases are shared with TRBD1. The CDR3 consists of 15 residues. Germline lookup yields CDR1 KGHDR and CDR2 SFDVKD. Trimming took 5 bases from V and 2 from J; bases not matched to a gene: 6. CDR3 sequence reads: CATSAPGTGTYEQYF. As DNA, the CDR3 is TGTGCCACCAGTGCCCCGGGGACAGGGACCTACGAGCAGTACTTC.

This chain connects TRBV7-2 to TRBJ2-1; D is unclear. Trimming removed 4 bases at V and 4 bases at J, with 8 bases between. The CDR3 runs to 13 residues. The V gene's germline CDR1 is SGHTA and CDR2 FQGNSA. The CDR3: CASSSSRYNEQFF. The DNA for the CDR3 is TGTGCCAGCAGCTCCTCTAGATACAATGAGCAGTTCTTC.

The V gene is TRBV7-9, the J gene TRBJ2-7; D gene uncertain. This CDR3 comprises 13 residues. The germline V gene has CDR1 SEHNR and CDR2 FQNEAQ (reference sequence). V lost 2 bases and J 3 bases, leaving 8 bases between the germline ends. The chain's CDR3 is CASSLHGVYEQYF. For the CDR3, the DNA is TGTGCCAGCAGCTTACACGGAGTCTACGAGCAGTACTTC.

The V call is TRBV7-9, the J call TRBJ1-4, with 7 positions matching TRBD1. Germline assignment: CDR1 SEHNR and CDR2 FQNEAQ (reference sequence). The CDR3 consists of 18 residues. V was clipped by 1 base and J by 7 bases; unmatched bases: 15. The CDR3 loop reads CASSLVSSRDRAIEKLFF. The CDR3 DNA follows: TGTGCCAGCAGCTTAGTCTCCTCGAGAGACAGGGCAATTGAAAAACTGTTTTTT.

In its sample, this clone was seen a few times. This sample also contains other DNA sequences that code for the same CDR3. The rearrangement links TRBV5-1 to TRBJ1-2; D is unresolved. The V and J ends lost 0 bases and 0 bases respectively, with 3 bases between them. From germline, CDR1 is SGHRS and CDR2 YFSETQ. This CDR3 comprises 13 residues. The CDR3 reads CASSLAANYGYTF. The CDR3 coding sequence is TGCGCCAGCAGCTTGGCAGCTAACTATGGCTACACCTTC.

The V call is TRBV9, the J call TRBJ2-5; 7 nucleotides line up with TRBD2. The V gene's germline CDR1 is SGDLS and CDR2 YYNGEE. The CDR3 runs to 16 residues. The trim removed 0 bases at V and 3 bases at J, leaving 8 bases unmatched. The CDR3 spells CASSVGVFAGEETQYF. The CDR3 DNA follows: TGTGCCAGCAGCGTAGGGGTGTTCGCGGGAGAAGAGACCCAGTACTTC. Filled out from reference TRBV9 and TRBJ2-5, the complete variable domain reads DSGVTQTPKHLITATGQRVTLRCSPRSGDLSVYWYQQSLDQGLQFLIQYYNGEERAKGNILERFSAQQFPDLHSELNLSSLELGDSALYFCASSVGVFAGEETQYFGPGTRLLVL.

The V gene is TRBV3-1 (or the pseudogene TRBV3-2), the J gene TRBJ2-1, with 11 nucleotides matching TRBD2. The CDR3 sequence is 19 residues long. Germline values: CDR1 LGHDT, CDR2 YNNKEL (reference sequence). The ends lost 0 bases at V and 4 bases at J; junction bases unmatched: 11. CDR3 nucleotide sequence: TGTGCCAGCAGCCAAGACTCTAGCGGGGGGTCATACCCATACAATGAGCAGTTCTTC. This translates into CASSQDSSGGSYPYNEQFF.

This clone appeared a few times. The chain is built from TRBV7-2 and TRBJ2-7; no firm D call. Deletions cut 1 base from V and 6 bases from J, with 4 bases between. Germline lookup yields CDR1 SGHTA and CDR2 FQGNSA. This CDR3 region has 11 residues. Here the CDR3 reads CASSLDSEQYF. CDR3 coding DNA: TGTGCCAGCAGCTTAGACTCCGAGCAGTACTTC. The whole variable domain, remainder taken from reference TRBV7-2 and TRBJ2-7, is GAGVSQSPSNKVTEKGKDVELRCDPISGHTALYWYRQSLGQGLEFLIYFQGNSAPDKSGLPSDRFSAERTGGSVSTLTIQRTQQEDSAVYLCASSLDSEQYFGPGTRLTVT.

The chain employs TRBV3-1 (or the pseudogene TRBV3-2) and TRBJ1-5, with D hard to call. The germline gives CDR1 LGHDT, CDR2 YNNKEL (reference sequence). Deletions cut 2 bases from V and 11 bases from J, with 19 bases between. This CDR3 has 15 residues. The CDR3 DNA sequence: TGTGCCAGCAGCCAATATCGCGTCGAGGCCCGGACCCAGCATTTT. This codes for CASSQYRVEARTQHF.

This clone was observed a few times. The chain links TRBV28 to TRBJ1-4, with D possibly being TRBD1 (5 bases). This CDR3 has 14 amino acids. Germline V gives CDR1 MDHEN, CDR2 SYDVKM. Trimming took 2 bases from V and 7 from J, leaving 11 bases between them. The CDR3 reads CASSLTGGAEKLFF. CDR3 bases: TGTGCCAGCAGTTTAACCGGGGGTGCTGAAAAACTGTTTTTT.

This rearrangement joins TRBV30 to TRBJ2-5; unclear D gene. CDR3 length: 12 residues. V was cut by 5 bases and J by 5 bases, with 12 bases left in between. The germline V gene encodes CDR1 GTSNPN and CDR2 SVGIG (reference sequence). The CDR3 loop reads CAWDSARETQYF. As DNA, the CDR3 is TGTGCCTGGGACTCCGCCCGGGAGACCCAGTACTTC.

The chain couples TRBV28 to TRBJ2-7; 14 positions match TRBD2. This CDR3 comprises 13 residues. Losses at the gene ends were 10 bases for V and 5 bases for J; bases not matched to a gene: 4. CDR1 is MDHEN, CDR2 SYDVKM, per germline. CDR3 coding DNA: TGTGCCATCAGGACTAGCGGGAGGAACGAGCAGTACTTC. Translating gives CAIRTSGRNEQYF.

J is TRBJ2-3 and V is TRBV4-3; D uncertain. Germline V lookup: CDR1 LGHNA, CDR2 YSLEER. Trimming removed 1 base from V and 0 bases from J, with 17 bases in between. The CDR3 is 18 amino acids. Written as DNA, the CDR3 is TGCGCCAGCAGCCAAGTTTCCCACTCTTCCATTAGCACAGATACGCAGTATTTT. Translated: CASSQVSHSSISTDTQYF.

The chain joins TRBV6-1 to TRBJ2-1; D is unresolved. CDR3 size: 15 residues. Germline V lookup: CDR1 MNHNS, CDR2 SASEGT. V gave up 3 bases and J gave up 0 bases, with 9 bases separating them. The CDR3 bases are TGTGCCAGCAGTGATAGGTGGAGCTCCTACAATGAGCAGTTCTTC. Encoded protein: CASSDRWSSYNEQFF.

This rearrangement joins TRBV6-2 or TRBV6-3 to TRBJ1-5, with a possible D match to TRBD1 (6 bases). The CDR3 extends over 15 amino acids. Germline assignment: CDR1 MNHEY and CDR2 SVGEGT. V lost 3 bases to trimming and J lost 1 base, with 10 bases between them. CDR3 sequence (DNA): TGTGCCAGCAGTTATGGACAGAGGAGCAATCAGCCCCAGCATTTT. This sequence encodes CASSYGQRSNQPQHF.

This clone has a single count. The chain recombines TRBV5-1 with TRBJ2-2, with TRBD2 matching 8 bases. V was clipped by 4 bases and J by 1 base; unmatched bases: 6. Germline V gene data show CDR1 as SGHRS and CDR2 as YFSETQ. There are 16 residues in the CDR3. The DNA of the CDR3 is TGCGCCAGCAGCGCCGTAGCGGGACTGAACACCGGGGAGCTGTTTTTT. Translation gives CASSAVAGLNTGELFF.

This chain uses TRBV7-2 with TRBJ1-1; 7 bases agree with TRBD1. The J segment lost 7 bases and the V segment lost 5 bases, leaving 4 bases of the junction unmatched. In germline, CDR1 is SGHTA, CDR2 FQGNSA. This CDR3 spans 12 amino acids. In nucleotides, the CDR3 is TGTGCCAGCAGCAGACAGGGTTTTGAAGCTTTCTTT. Its translation: CASSRQGFEAFF.

This clone was recorded once. The V gene is TRBV3-1 (or the pseudogene TRBV3-2), the J gene TRBJ1-5; 8 bases map to TRBD1. V was pared by 0 bases and J by 2 bases, with 9 bases of the junction left unmatched. Germline loops: CDR1 LGHDT, CDR2 YNNKEL (reference sequence). CDR3 length: 18 amino acids. CDR3 in DNA: TGTGCCAGCAGCCAAGATGCCCGGACAGGGAATGGCAATCAGCCCCAGCATTTT. This encodes CASSQDARTGNGNQPQHF.